These T cell receptor beta chains were read from a single sample in a study of T-cell memory formation after mild COVID-19. TCRdb re-derived calls from the 5' RACE reads in MiXCR, one entry per CDR3 protein. The sample has roughly 150,000 distinct CDR3 sequences, about 14% seen once. The sample was PBMCs or a T cell subset sorted from them (not recorded which). These receptors originate from an adult woman who had mild COVID-19 (a few samples of this study predate the infection). Cell type and time point are not known. Each CDR3 is given without its conserved first and last residue.

v_call: TRBV6-5
cdr3_aa: ASSSRPLDRPSEQY

v_call: TRBV6-6
cdr3_aa: ASSYSGTGGSPLH

v_call: TRBV12-3/TRBV12-4
cdr3_aa: ASSLQGLKNYGYT

v_call: TRBV3-1
cdr3_aa: ASSPGLARYEQY

v_call: TRBV6-6
cdr3_aa: ASSYNVIGDPQTYEQY

v_call: TRBV7-9
cdr3_aa: ASSLGLAGDNEQF

v_call: TRBV27
cdr3_aa: ASSPTQVVKY

v_call: TRBV21-1
cdr3_aa: ASSNRDNYEQY

v_call: TRBV19
cdr3_aa: ASKRPQDLLGYT

v_call: TRBV19
cdr3_aa: ASTETGARQAF

v_call: TRBV6-6
cdr3_aa: ATYGEDGCHEQY

v_call: TRBV12-3/TRBV12-4
cdr3_aa: ASGTPYEQY

v_call: TRBV21-1
cdr3_aa: AWQEPGIVNTEAF

v_call: TRBV27
cdr3_aa: ASSLQDRSYEQY

v_call: TRBV12-3/TRBV12-4
cdr3_aa: ASSLARTSVNSYNEQF

v_call: TRBV7-9
cdr3_aa: ASSSPGQINSPLH

v_call: TRBV24-1
cdr3_aa: ATSDAGQGFQPQH

v_call: TRBV21-1
cdr3_aa: ASSHQHRDPEQY

v_call: TRBV12-3/TRBV12-4
cdr3_aa: ASTDIYNEQF

v_call: TRBV12-3/TRBV12-4
cdr3_aa: ASSRTASNQPQH

v_call: TRBV29-1
cdr3_aa: SVGGANSYNEQF

v_call: TRBV7-2
cdr3_aa: ASSLIYEQY

v_call: TRBV5-6
cdr3_aa: ASSRLQRANSPLH

v_call: TRBV25-1
cdr3_aa: ASSEGDRPYEQY

v_call: TRBV6-5
cdr3_aa: ATSLAGATDTQY

v_call: TRBV15
cdr3_aa: ATSRDKKLAGEQF

v_call: TRBV4-3
cdr3_aa: ASSQDTQGEQF

v_call: TRBV19
cdr3_aa: ASSIARGGNTGELF

v_call: TRBV19
cdr3_aa: ASSTRLAGAPGELF

v_call: TRBV24-1
cdr3_aa: ATRTSGNNEQF

v_call: TRBV7-3
cdr3_aa: ASSFIGGAHSGANVLT

v_call: TRBV24-1
cdr3_aa: ATSDLQTSGRDTQY

v_call: TRBV12-3/TRBV12-4
cdr3_aa: ASSTRQGSGYGYT

v_call: TRBV20-1
cdr3_aa: STFQETQY

v_call: TRBV20-1
cdr3_aa: SAPLRDREFSDYGYT

v_call: TRBV29-1
cdr3_aa: SMVRDSWETQY

v_call: TRBV9
cdr3_aa: ASSVAPGGSGYEQY

v_call: TRBV7-2
cdr3_aa: ASSQAGGVYNEQF

v_call: TRBV12-3/TRBV12-4
cdr3_aa: ASSPWTSGVNEQF

v_call: TRBV7-9
cdr3_aa: ASSLPPGAGQETQY

v_call: TRBV7-3
cdr3_aa: ASSPHDGGALF

v_call: TRBV6-5
cdr3_aa: ASSYSLGDSLWNTEAF

v_call: TRBV5-1
cdr3_aa: ASSARMADTQY

v_call: TRBV3-1
cdr3_aa: ASSRSGGESYEQY

v_call: TRBV12-3/TRBV12-4
cdr3_aa: ASSFGLAGRAQF

v_call: TRBV2
cdr3_aa: ASREDSLYGYT